The T cell receptor beta chain under discussion was sequenced for a study of blood T cells in healthy people across ages. Germline values: CDR1 SEHNR, CDR2 FQNEAQ (reference sequence). V lost 5 bases to trimming and J lost 2 bases; unmatched junction nucleotides: 4. This CDR3 has 15 amino acids. RNA extraction gave at least 5 micrograms of total RNA per sample. This clonotype has at least ten counts. It was with a sample-barcoded 5' primer and a J-beta primer mix that a second PCR of roughly 7 to 11 cycles was run. TCRdb ran MiXCR on the 5' RACE reads and lists one entry per CDR3 protein. This table has 600,000 to 1,000,000 distinct CDR3 sequences, around a quarter appearing once. These data were also filed under a second study, of T cells of mothers and their children.

This TCR derives from a boy between 10 and 17 years old in good health. This chain joins TRBV7-9 and TRBJ2-1, with 9 bases identical to TRBD1. The sample taken for sequencing was blood. Written as DNA, the CDR3 is TGTGCCAGCAGCCGACAGGGGGTCACCTACAATGAGCAGTTCTTC. Amino acid sequence: CASSRQGVTYNEQFF.